This TCR beta chain was recovered during a study of CD8+ T cells in alopecia areata. On the study more broadly: Those patients who were treated received oral tofacitinib, which was given at 5 to 10 mg twice daily for moderate-to-severe alopecia areata.

Regarding the study as a whole: One nonresponder makes the tie between baseline CD8+ expansion and response uncertain.

CDR1 LGHNA and CDR2 YSLEER come from the germline V gene. J gave up 7 bases and V 1 base, and 15 bases lay outside the gene matches. This CDR3 comprises 18 residues. cDNA reverse transcribed from extracted RNA served as the sequencing template. Assay used: immunoSEQ multiplex PCR; TCRdb lists only in-frame clones, some missing. Here the sample spans 210,000 or so clones, approximately 67% being singletons. Treatment in this sample: oral pan-JAK inhibitor, 5-10 mg twice daily. Those with alopecia areata gave lesional scalp punch biopsies and peripheral blood. As regards this clone: Its antigen is currently unknown.

The starting material was CD4+ T cells sorted from blood, obtained at week 44, from a patient treated with tofacitinib. The receptor was derived from a human donor with alopecia areata. J is TRBJ2-1 and V is TRBV4-3; 8 bases map to TRBD2. The CDR3 DNA is TGCGCCAGCAGCCAAGCACTCGGGAGTGCGGGGGGCCAGAATGAGCAGTTCTTC. Protein sequence: CASSQALGSAGGQNEQFF.